This entry lists 18 T cell receptor beta chains sequenced from one sample in a study of control samples from healthy donors and cancer patients. Some clones are missing from TCRdb's copy, which holds only in-frame ones; the method was immunoSEQ multiplex PCR. The data show about 120,000 clones, just under 90% seen once. The sequencing sample was made of blood. Source of these receptors: a young man in good health.

This chain uses TRBV11-1 with TRBJ1-5; D is undetermined. CDR3 size: 13 residues. V dropped 4 bases and J dropped 5 bases, with 9 bases sitting between them. CDR1 SGHAT and CDR2 FQDESV come from the germline V gene (reference sequence). The CDR3 spells CASSSQRHQPQHF. CDR3 DNA: TGTGCCAGCAGCTCCCAGAGGCATCAGCCCCAGCATTTT.

The chain combines TRBV5-5 with TRBJ2-2, with D maybe TRBD2 (6 bases). The germline V and J ends were trimmed by 5 bases and 4 bases, with 18 bases remaining between them. The CDR3 is 16 amino acids. Germline CDR1 SGHKS, CDR2 YYEKEE (reference sequence). CDR3 DNA sequence: TGTGCCAGCAGTCCCTGGTTGCGGGGAGGCACCGGGGAGCTGTTTTTT. It codes for CASSPWLRGGTGELFF.

The CDR3, as DNA: TGTGCCAGCTCACCAGCGGGGGGGCGATGGCACAATGAGCAGTTCTTC. Translating gives CASSPAGGRWHNEQFF. The rearrangement links TRBV18 to TRBJ2-1; 9 positions agree with TRBD2. J was trimmed by 5 bases and V by 2 bases; bases with no gene match: 7. CDR1 is KGHSH and CDR2 is LQKENI in the germline V gene. This CDR3 region has 16 residues.

V is TRBV7-3 and J is TRBJ2-3; 8 bases are shared with TRBD1. There are 15 residues in the CDR3. V lost 4 bases to trimming and J lost 2 bases; unmatched junction nucleotides: 5. Germline-derived CDR1 and CDR2 are SGHTA and FQGTGA. CDR3 DNA sequence: TGTGCCAGCAGCTCCGACAGGGGAAACACAGATACGCAGTATTTT. This translates into CASSSDRGNTDTQYF.

The chain has TRBV5-4 and TRBJ1-3; a weak D match, TRBD1 (5 bases). V was cut by 3 bases and J by 3 bases, with 16 bases left in between. The germline gives CDR1 SGHNT, CDR2 YYREEE (reference sequence). The CDR3 consists of 16 residues. In nucleotides, the CDR3 is TGTGCCAGCAGCTCCCCTTCCAGGGAAAGTGGAAACACCATATATTTT. The encoded protein is CASSSPSRESGNTIYF.

V and J are TRBV5-6 and TRBJ2-4, with 7 bases identical to TRBD1. The germline V gene encodes CDR1 SGHDT and CDR2 YYEEEE. Trimming took 1 base from V and 4 from J; bases not matched to a gene: 5. CDR3 length: 15 amino acids. CDR3 sequence reads: CASSLPWDSKNIQYF. DNA of the CDR3: TGTGCCAGCAGCTTGCCCTGGGACAGTAAAAACATTCAGTACTTC.

The rearrangement links TRBV19 to TRBJ1-3; tentatively, D is TRBD1 (5 bases). Trimming took off 5 bases at V and 3 bases at J, with 14 bases between the two ends. The CDR3 is 15 amino acids. The V gene's germline CDR1 is LNHDA and CDR2 SQIVND (reference sequence). CDR3 protein: CASSQEGYGGNTIYF. The CDR3 coding sequence is TGTGCCAGTAGTCAAGAGGGGTATGGTGGAAACACCATATATTTT.

V is TRBV20-1 and J is TRBJ1-2; D is uncertain. The CDR3 contains 11 residues. V lost 7 bases, J lost 3 bases, and 9 bases lay in between. Germline CDR1 and CDR2: DFQATT and SNEGSKA (reference sequence). CDR3 DNA sequence: TGCAGTGGGGCAGACTACTATGGCTACACCTTC. Amino acids: CSGADYYGYTF.

The chain links TRBV6-5 to TRBJ1-3; TRBD1 matches at 7 bases. The length of the CDR3 is 13 residues. V shed 7 bases and J 6 bases; nucleotides not matched to a gene: 6. Germline assignment: CDR1 MNHEY and CDR2 SVGAGI. CDR3 sequence reads: CASIGGAENTIYF. CDR3 sequence (DNA): TGTGCCAGCATAGGGGGCGCGGAAAACACCATATATTTT.

The chain recombines TRBV24-1 with TRBJ1-1; D might be TRBD1 (6 bases). The ends were cut back, 5 bases at V and 0 bases at J, with 15 bases in the middle. The CDR3 totals 16 residues. The germline gives CDR1 KGHDR, CDR2 SFDVKD. The DNA for the CDR3 is TGTGCCACCAGTGGGTCCCAGACAGGCATGAACACTGAAGCTTTCTTT. Amino acid sequence: CATSGSQTGMNTEAFF.

Only one count was recorded for this clone. This specimen includes other DNA sequences encoding the same CDR3. The chain carries TRBV4-1 and TRBJ1-5; perhaps TRBD1 as D (5 bases). Germline V CDR1 and CDR2: MGHRA, YSYEKL. V lost 1 base and J lost 2, with 12 bases in between. This CDR3 spans 16 amino acids. This chain's CDR3 is CASSQVLGGGNQPQHF. CDR3 bases: TGCGCCAGCAGCCAAGTTTTGGGGGGGGGCAATCAGCCCCAGCATTTT.

The V gene is TRBV5-1, the J gene TRBJ1-6, with unresolved D. CDR1 and CDR2 (germline): SGHRS, YFSETQ. The CDR3 consists of 16 residues. The V end was cut by 2 bases, the J end by 10 bases, with 19 bases between. For the CDR3, the DNA is TGCGCCAGCAGCTTCGACTCAGCAGCATGGAGGTCACCCCTCCACTTT. This translates into CASSFDSAAWRSPLHF.

This clone has only one observation. V is TRBV14 and J is TRBJ2-3; 9 nucleotides align to TRBD1. CDR1 is SGHDN and CDR2 is FVKESK in the germline V gene. The CDR3 contains 14 residues. With V trimmed by 4 bases and J by 3 bases, 2 bases remained unmatched. The CDR3 here is CASSPGQGTDTQYF. The CDR3 DNA reads TGTGCCAGCAGCCCAGGACAGGGGACAGATACGCAGTATTTT.

V usage is TRBV29-1 and J usage is TRBJ2-2, with 9 bases matching TRBD1. There are 13 residues in the CDR3. Germline assignment: CDR1 SQVTM and CDR2 ANQGSEA. The J segment lost 5 bases and the V segment lost 5 bases, leaving 3 bases of the junction unmatched. The DNA for the CDR3 is TGCAGCGTTAGGGGACAGGGAACCGGGGAGCTGTTTTTT. This gives the protein CSVRGQGTGELFF.

The V gene is TRBV6-2 or TRBV6-3, the J gene TRBJ2-3; D is unclear. Germline V gene data show CDR1 as MNHEY and CDR2 as SVGEGT. Trimming took off 4 bases at V and 7 bases at J, with 9 bases between the two ends. The CDR3 covers 12 residues. The CDR3 sequence: CASSSLSNTQYF. The CDR3 DNA follows: TGTGCCAGCAGTTCCCTTTCGAATACGCAGTATTTT.

The chain couples TRBV9 to TRBJ2-1, with 7 bases aligning to TRBD1. The V segment lost 0 bases and the J segment 4 bases; nucleotides outside the gene matches: 4. In germline, CDR1 is SGDLS, CDR2 YYNGEE. The CDR3 loop spans 15 amino acids. The CDR3 protein is CASSVAQGDYNEQFF. The CDR3 region has the DNA TGTGCCAGCAGCGTAGCCCAGGGGGATTACAATGAGCAGTTCTTC. Filled out from reference TRBV9 and TRBJ2-1, the complete variable domain reads DSGVTQTPKHLITATGQRVTLRCSPRSGDLSVYWYQQSLDQGLQFLIQYYNGEERAKGNILERFSAQQFPDLHSELNLSSLELGDSALYFCASSVAQGDYNEQFFGPGTRLTVL.

The CDR3 loop reads CASSLYTEAFF. In DNA form, the CDR3 reads TGTGCCAGCAGCTTATACACTGAAGCTTTCTTT. This chain connects TRBV11-2 to TRBJ1-1; D not resolved. This CDR3 is 11 amino acids long. Trimming removed 2 bases at V and 3 bases at J, with 1 base between. The germline gives CDR1 SGHAT, CDR2 FQNNGV.

The sample holds a few counts of this clone. V usage is TRBV2 and J usage is TRBJ1-4, with 8 bases identical to TRBD1. Germline trimming cut 2 bases from V and 10 bases from J; bases unmatched to any gene: 6. The CDR3 spans 14 residues. Germline values: CDR1 SNHLY, CDR2 FYNNEI. The CDR3 DNA reads TGTGCCAGCAGTGAATCTGGACAGGGTCGAAAACTGTTTTTT. It is translated as CASSESGQGRKLFF. The full variable domain, rest sourced from reference TRBV2 and TRBJ1-4, is EPEVTQTPSHQVTQMGQEVILRCVPISNHLYFYWYRQILGQKVEFLVSFYNNEISEKSEIFDDQFSVERPDGSNFTLKIRSTKLEDSAMYFCASSESGQGRKLFFGSGTQLSVL.